The 14 T cell receptor beta chains in this list originate from one sample, sequenced in a study of T cell repertoires in cytomegalovirus infection. These TCRs are of unknown antigen specificity. TCRdb re-derived calls from the reads in MiXCR, one entry per CDR3 protein. This sample has about half a million distinct CDR3 sequences, with more than 30% found just once. Sequencing was performed on cultured PBMCs, taken from culture after CMV antigen stimulation. Every receptor here comes from a human donor in good health (CMV status not recorded). Some clones in this sample may be carry-over from other donors' samples.

This clonotype was counted between two and nine times. The gene calls are TRBV6-2 or TRBV6-3 and TRBJ2-7, with D perhaps being TRBD1 or TRBD2 (5 bases each). Between the trimmed V and J ends, which lost 4 bases and 3 bases, there was a span of 16 bases. Germline V gene lookup returns CDR1 MNHEY and CDR2 SVGEGT. The length of the CDR3 is 15 residues. CDR3 region: CASSLTTPRGYEQYF. DNA for the CDR3: TGTGCCAGCAGTTTGACTACTCCAAGGGGCTACGAGCAGTACTTC.

The rearrangement joins TRBV7-2 to TRBJ1-5; 7 positions agree with TRBD1. From germline, CDR1 is SGHTA and CDR2 FQGNSA. The CDR3 runs 15 residues. V lost 1 base to trimming and J lost 3 bases; unmatched junction nucleotides: 3. CDR3 sequence: CASSLVGGPNQPQHF. The DNA of the CDR3 is TGTGCCAGCAGCTTAGTAGGGGGCCCCAATCAGCCCCAGCATTTT.

The chain couples TRBV6-2 or TRBV6-3 to TRBJ2-7; no clear D gene. Germline lookup yields CDR1 MNHEY and CDR2 SVGEGT. Trimming pared 7 bases from V and 8 bases from J, leaving 15 bases between. CDR3 length equals 12 residues. The CDR3 is CASKDGLWKQYV. CDR3 nucleotides: TGTGCCAGCAAAGACGGGTTGTGGAAGCAGTACGTC.

Here the CDR3 reads CASSTLGTAADTIYF. CDR3 nucleotides: TGTGCCAGCAGTACCCTCGGGACAGCGGCGGACACCATATATTTT. The V and J genes are TRBV27 and TRBJ1-3; 7 bases line up with TRBD1. Germline V gene data show CDR1 as MNHEY and CDR2 as SMNVEV (reference sequence). V lost 5 bases to trimming and J lost 8 bases; unmatched junction nucleotides: 12. There are 15 residues in the CDR3.

Only a few counts were recorded for this clonotype. The rearrangement uses TRBV4-1 and TRBJ2-1; 12 nucleotides line up with TRBD2. V shed 1 base, J shed 9 bases, and the junction held 10 bases outside the gene matches. Germline V gene data show CDR1 as MGHRA and CDR2 as YSYEKL. This CDR3 comprises 17 residues. CDR3 in DNA: TGCGCCAGCAGCCAAGGGAGGGCTAGCGGGAGGGCCAGTGAGCAGTTCTTC. Encoded protein: CASSQGRASGRASEQFF.

This clonotype was picked up many times. The chain couples TRBV7-8 to TRBJ2-2; D possibly corresponds to TRBD1 (6 bases). Per the germline V gene, CDR1 is SGHVS and CDR2 is FQNEAQ. The V and J ends lost 5 bases and 4 bases respectively, with 8 bases between them. The CDR3 runs 13 residues. The chain's CDR3 is CASSPQGTGELFF. In DNA, the CDR3 is TGTGCCAGCAGCCCACAGGGCACCGGGGAGCTGTTTTTT.

The sample holds a few counts of this clonotype. The chain employs TRBV27 and TRBJ2-1; possible D gene TRBD2, 6 bases. This CDR3 has 13 residues. Per the germline V gene, CDR1 is MNHEY and CDR2 is SMNVEV (reference sequence). Between the trimmed V and J ends, which lost 5 bases and 7 bases, there was a span of 12 bases. CDR3: CASSIRRENEQFF. The CDR3 nucleotides are TGTGCCAGCAGTATACGGAGGGAGAATGAGCAGTTCTTC.

The chain recombines TRBV6-2 or TRBV6-3 with TRBJ2-5, with D uncertain. Germline-derived CDR1 and CDR2 are MNHEY and SVGEGT. The V end was cut by 5 bases, the J end by 5 bases, with 9 bases between. CDR3 length: 12 amino acids. As DNA, the CDR3 is TGTGCCAGCAGTGTAATGGGGGAGACCCAGTACTTC. Its translation is CASSVMGETQYF.

The V call is TRBV6-2 or TRBV6-3, the J call TRBJ2-2; 13 positions match TRBD2. This CDR3 has 20 residues. V gave up 4 bases and J gave up 5 bases; unmatched junction bases: 16. CDR1 MNHEY and CDR2 SVGEGT come from the germline V gene. Here the CDR3 DNA reads TGTGCCAGCAGTTCTCCATCTTTCCGGACTAGCGGGAGAGAAACCGGGGAGCTGTTTTTT. Its protein product is CASSSPSFRTSGRETGELFF.

The chain recombines TRBV2 with TRBJ2-2; perhaps TRBD1 as D (5 bases). The CDR3 has 14 residues. The germline CDR1 and CDR2 sequences are SNHLY and FYNNEI. V lost 6 bases to trimming and J lost 1 base, with 9 bases between them. The CDR3 DNA reads as TGTGCCAGCAGGGTCGACAGGAACACCGGGGAGCTGTTTTTT. Protein product: CASRVDRNTGELFF.

This chain uses TRBV10-3 with TRBJ1-3; D is ambiguous. Between the trimmed V and J ends, which lost 10 bases and 0 bases, there was a span of 10 bases. This CDR3 region has 13 residues. Germline assignment: CDR1 ENHRY and CDR2 SYGVKD. The CDR3 protein is CATRLSSGNTIYF. As DNA, the CDR3 is TGTGCCACTCGACTTAGCTCTGGAAACACCATATATTTT.

Only a few counts were recorded for this clonotype. This chain uses TRBV10-3 with TRBJ1-3; perhaps TRBD1 as D (6 bases). V was shortened by 6 bases and J by 3 bases, with 18 bases between the two germline ends. This CDR3 is built from 16 residues. Germline CDR1 is ENHRY and CDR2 is SYGVKD. This CDR3 is CAISQGQRVFGNTIYF. The CDR3 nucleotides read TGTGCCATCAGCCAAGGACAGAGGGTCTTTGGAAACACCATATATTTT.

The chain links TRBV19 to TRBJ2-2, with D possibly being TRBD1 (6 bases). The length of the CDR3 is 14 residues. CDR1 is LNHDA, CDR2 SQIVND, per germline (reference sequence). Trimming removed 4 bases from V and 5 bases from J, with 11 bases in between. The DNA for the CDR3 is TGTGCCAGTAGTACCGTTCAGGGGACCGGGGAGCTGTTTTTT. This gives the protein CASSTVQGTGELFF.

The rearrangement links TRBV20-1 to TRBJ1-5; D is possibly TRBD1 (5 bases). Germline V gene lookup returns CDR1 DFQATT and CDR2 SNEGSKA (reference sequence). V lost 2 bases, J lost 3 bases, and 11 bases lay in between. This CDR3 region has 14 residues. The CDR3 region is CSARLGAANQPQHF. The DNA of the CDR3 is TGCAGTGCTAGACTCGGGGCTGCCAATCAGCCCCAGCATTTT.